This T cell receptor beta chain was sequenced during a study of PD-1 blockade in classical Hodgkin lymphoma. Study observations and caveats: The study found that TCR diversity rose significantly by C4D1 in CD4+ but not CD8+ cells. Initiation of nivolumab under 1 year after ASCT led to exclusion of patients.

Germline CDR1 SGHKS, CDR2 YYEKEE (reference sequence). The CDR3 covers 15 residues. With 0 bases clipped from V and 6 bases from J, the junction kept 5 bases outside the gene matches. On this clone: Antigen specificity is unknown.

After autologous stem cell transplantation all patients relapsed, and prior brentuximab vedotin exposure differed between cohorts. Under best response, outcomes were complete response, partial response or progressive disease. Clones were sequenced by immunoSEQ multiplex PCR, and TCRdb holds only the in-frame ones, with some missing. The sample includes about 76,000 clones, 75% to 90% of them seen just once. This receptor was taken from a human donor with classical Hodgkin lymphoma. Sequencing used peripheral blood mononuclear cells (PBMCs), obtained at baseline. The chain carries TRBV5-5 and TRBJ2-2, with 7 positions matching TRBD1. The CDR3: CASSLAQGEAGELFF. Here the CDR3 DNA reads TGTGCCAGCAGCTTGGCCCAGGGGGAAGCCGGGGAGCTGTTTTTT.